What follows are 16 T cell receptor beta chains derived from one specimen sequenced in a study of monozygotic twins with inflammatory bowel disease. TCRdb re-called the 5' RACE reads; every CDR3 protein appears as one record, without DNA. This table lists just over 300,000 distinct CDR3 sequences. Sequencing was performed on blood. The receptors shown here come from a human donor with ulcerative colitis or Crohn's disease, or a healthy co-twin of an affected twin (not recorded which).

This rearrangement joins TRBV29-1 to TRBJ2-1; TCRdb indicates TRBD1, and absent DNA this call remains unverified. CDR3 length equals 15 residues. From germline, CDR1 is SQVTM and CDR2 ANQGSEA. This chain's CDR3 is CSVDRVADENNEQFF.

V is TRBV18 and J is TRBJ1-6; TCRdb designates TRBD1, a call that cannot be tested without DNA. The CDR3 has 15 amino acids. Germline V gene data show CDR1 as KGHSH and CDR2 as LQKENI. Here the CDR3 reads CASSPRQADNSPLHF.

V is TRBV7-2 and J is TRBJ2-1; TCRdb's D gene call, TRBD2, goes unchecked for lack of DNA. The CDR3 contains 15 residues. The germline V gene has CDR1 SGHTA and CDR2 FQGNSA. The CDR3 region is CASSFRREPINEQFF. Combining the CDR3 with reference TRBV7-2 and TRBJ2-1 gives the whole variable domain GAGVSQSPSNKVTEKGKDVELRCDPISGHTALYWYRQSLGQGLEFLIYFQGNSAPDKSGLPSDRFSAERTGGSVSTLTIQRTQQEDSAVYLCASSFRREPINEQFFGPGTRLTVL.

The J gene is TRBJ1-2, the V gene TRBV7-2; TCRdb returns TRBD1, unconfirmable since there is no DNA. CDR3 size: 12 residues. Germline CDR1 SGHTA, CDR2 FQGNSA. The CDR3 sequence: CASHRDDYGYTF.

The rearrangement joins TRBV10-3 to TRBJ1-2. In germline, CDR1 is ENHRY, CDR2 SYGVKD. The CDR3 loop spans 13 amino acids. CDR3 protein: CAISASRQYGYTF.

The CDR3 sequence is CASSNNYQPQHF. V usage is TRBV6-1 and J usage is TRBJ1-5. The CDR3 has 12 residues. Germline loops: CDR1 MNHNS, CDR2 SASEGT.

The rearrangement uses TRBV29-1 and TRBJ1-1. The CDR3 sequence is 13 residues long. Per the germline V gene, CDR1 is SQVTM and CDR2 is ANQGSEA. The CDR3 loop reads CSVREGRNTEAFF.

The CDR3 protein is CSARGIRGTKIAYEQYF. The chain recombines TRBV20-1 with TRBJ2-7; TCRdb selects TRBD2, and the lack of DNA leaves this call unchecked. Germline assignment: CDR1 DFQATT and CDR2 SNEGSKA (reference sequence). This CDR3 has 17 amino acids.

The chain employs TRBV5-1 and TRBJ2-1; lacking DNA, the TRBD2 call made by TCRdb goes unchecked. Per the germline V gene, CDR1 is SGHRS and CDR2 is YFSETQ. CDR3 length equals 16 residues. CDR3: CASNPLKSGRNNEQFF.

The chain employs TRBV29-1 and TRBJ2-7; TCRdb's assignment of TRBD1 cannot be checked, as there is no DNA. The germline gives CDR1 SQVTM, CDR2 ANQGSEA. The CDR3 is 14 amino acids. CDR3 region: CSVADRVKTYEQYF.

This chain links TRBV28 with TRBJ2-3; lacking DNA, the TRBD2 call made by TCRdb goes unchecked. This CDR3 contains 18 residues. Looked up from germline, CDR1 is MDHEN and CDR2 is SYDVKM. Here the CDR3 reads CASSLPRWTSGHTDTQYF.

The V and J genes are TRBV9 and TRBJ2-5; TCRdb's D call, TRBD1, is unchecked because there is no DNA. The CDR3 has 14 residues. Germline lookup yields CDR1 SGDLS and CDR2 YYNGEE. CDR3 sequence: CASSERGGIETQYF.

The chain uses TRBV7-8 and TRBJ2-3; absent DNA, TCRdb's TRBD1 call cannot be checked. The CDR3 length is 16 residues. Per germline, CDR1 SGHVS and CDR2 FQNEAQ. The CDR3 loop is CASSSPMRAGTDTQYF.

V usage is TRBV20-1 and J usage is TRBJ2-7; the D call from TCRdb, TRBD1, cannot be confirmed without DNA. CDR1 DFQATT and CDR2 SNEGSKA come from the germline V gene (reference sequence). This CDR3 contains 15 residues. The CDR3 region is CSASPGTGGAGEQYF.

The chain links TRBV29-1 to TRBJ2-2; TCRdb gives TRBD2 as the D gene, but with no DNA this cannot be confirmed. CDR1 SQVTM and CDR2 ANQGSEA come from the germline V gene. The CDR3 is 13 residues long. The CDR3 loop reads CSVDRDFTGELFF.

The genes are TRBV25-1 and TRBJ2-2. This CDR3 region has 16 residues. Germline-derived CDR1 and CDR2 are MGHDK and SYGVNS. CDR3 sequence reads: CASSEIGNPDTGELFF. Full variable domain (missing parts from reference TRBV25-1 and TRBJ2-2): EADIYQTPRYLVIGTGKKITLECSQTMGHDKMYWYQQDPGMELHLIHYSYGVNSTEKGDLSSESTVSRIRTEHFPLTLESARPSHTSQYLCASSEIGNPDTGELFFGEGSRLTVL.